This TCR beta chain was recovered during a study of T cells in Graves' hyperthyroidism and ophthalmopathy. About the study: Staff took peripheral blood when the initial diagnosis was made, before any treatment began.

Notes on the study in general: Also found in blood were most expanded thyroid clonotypes above 0.001. A model using 13 V-J features told ophthalmopathy apart from stable hyperthyroidism.

CDR3 size: 15 residues. The junction had 7 bases not matched to a gene; V was cut back by 3 bases and J by 8 bases. Germline V gene lookup returns CDR1 SGHAT and CDR2 FQDESV (reference sequence). What was amplified from RNA transcripts were TCR beta CDR3 regions. HTBI primers were employed in a first-round RT-PCR of the TCR CDR3. TCRdb reprocessed the multiplex PCR reads via MiXCR and lists one record per CDR3 protein. This table has 700,000 or so distinct CDR3 sequences, 15% to 20% appearing once. In this sample, this clonotype turned up many times. The antigen is not known. The diagnoses drew upon clinical symptoms, serum thyroxine and TRAb, thyroid ultrasound and orbital computed tomography.

This receptor was taken from a man between 18 and 35 years old with Graves' hyperthyroidism. The chain combines TRBV11-1 with TRBJ2-1, with 10 positions matching TRBD1. The sequenced sample consisted of blood. CDR3 sequence: CASSLGTGEVHEQFF. The DNA of the CDR3 is TGTGCCAGCAGCTTGGGGACAGGGGAAGTGCATGAGCAGTTCTTC.